The present T cell receptor (beta chain) was sequenced within a study of blood T cell repertoires in COVID-19. CDR1 is SGHTA and CDR2 is FQGNSA in the germline V gene. The CDR3 is 15 residues long. The V segment lost 5 bases and the J segment 2 bases; nucleotides outside the gene matches: 6. Under the authors' procedure: Amplification from reference gene primers served as the basis for estimated nucleated cell counts. The data were produced by immunoSEQ multiplex PCR, yet TCRdb's version contains in-frame clones alone and is incomplete. The V and J calls and clone size come from that table; D and trimming were worked out from the DNA. The sample yields 120,000 or so clones, more than 75% seen once. Many counts were recorded for this clone.

V and J are TRBV7-2 and TRBJ2-1; 7 bases are shared with TRBD1. Sequenced: peripheral blood. The TCR originated in a man aged 60 to 69 with acute or convalescent COVID-19. In nucleotides, the CDR3 is TGTGCCAGCAGCAAAGACAGGGAAACCTACAATGAGCAGTTCTTC. Translated, it gives CASSKDRETYNEQFF.